This T cell receptor beta chain was captured in a study of cytomegalovirus exposure and HLA in healthy donors. V lost 5 bases and J lost 5, with 9 bases in between. This CDR3 is built from 12 residues. The V gene's germline CDR1 is SEHNR and CDR2 FQNEAQ (reference sequence). This clone was detected only once. Its antigen is as yet unknown. Notes on the study in general: Published work reported that the classifier diagnosed cytomegalovirus status with high specificity and sensitivity.

The data were produced by immunoSEQ multiplex PCR, yet TCRdb's version contains in-frame clones alone and is incomplete. The sample includes 220,000 or so clones, 75% to 90% of them seen just once. The chain uses TRBV7-9 and TRBJ1-1, with D maybe TRBD1 (6 bases). The sequencing sample was made of PBMCs. The receptor's source is a woman aged 25 to 39 in good health and CMV-seropositive. The CDR3: CASSRTGTEAFF. CDR3 sequence (DNA): TGTGCCAGCAGCAGAACAGGGACTGAAGCTTTCTTT.